This passage covers 27 T cell receptor beta chains from one sample sequenced in a study of T cell clonotyping in hematopoietic cell transplantation (dated by TCRdb to the early 2020s). Explained via the paper, the time point label denotes: recipient sample about 28 days before transplant, after cytoreduction. Library construction relied on the immunoSEQ multiplex PCR assay. TCRdb re-hosts the immuneACCESS table, in-frame sequences only. Its copies lack some clones; in the studies checked, an unresolved V gene accounts for under half of them, and the cause for the rest is not known. The sample table lists tens of thousands of clones, 90% to 96% of them with a count of one. 1.5% to 2% of the sample lies in the top ten. The starting material was peripheral blood mononuclear cells, obtained before stem cell transplant. These receptor sequences come from a woman between 45 and 60 years old with acute myeloid leukemia. Some clones in this sample may be carry-over from other donors' samples.

The chain is built from TRBV29-1 and TRBJ1-1; weak D call: TRBD1 (6 bases). This CDR3 contains 10 residues. V was clipped by 6 bases and J by 8 bases, with 10 bases between them. Germline CDR1 and CDR2: SQVTM and ANQGSEA. The CDR3 DNA reads TGCAGCGTGCTAGACAGGGAAGCTTTCTTT. The encoded protein is CSVLDREAFF.

V and J are TRBV6-5 and TRBJ1-4; D unresolved. With 2 bases removed from V and 9 bases from J, the gap between germline ends came to 13 bases. The CDR3 length is 14 residues. CDR1 is MNHEY, CDR2 SVGAGI, per germline. The CDR3, as DNA: TGTGCCAGCAGTTACGCGGCGGGATCAAAAAAACTGTTTTTT. Its protein product is CASSYAAGSKKLFF.

The gene calls are TRBV27 and TRBJ2-3; 8 nucleotides match TRBD2. CDR3 length: 16 amino acids. From germline, CDR1 is MNHEY and CDR2 SMNVEV (reference sequence). V shed 6 bases, J shed 2 bases, and the junction held 10 bases outside the gene matches. In nucleotides, the CDR3 is TGTGCCAGCAGCCGAAGGGACGGGAGGGCCACAGATACGCAGTATTTT. Its translation is CASSRRDGRATDTQYF.

The chain employs TRBV4-1 and TRBJ2-7; D might be TRBD2 (5 bases). V dropped 0 bases and J dropped 4 bases, with 13 bases sitting between them. This CDR3 comprises 15 residues. In germline, CDR1 is MGHRA, CDR2 YSYEKL. The CDR3 nucleotides read TGCGCCAGCAGCCAAGAAAGCGGCACGGTATACGAGCAGTACTTC. Encoded protein: CASSQESGTVYEQYF.

The rearrangement joins TRBV6-1 to TRBJ2-1; D might be TRBD2 (6 bases). The CDR3 is 16 residues long. V gave up 4 bases and J gave up 9 bases, with 22 bases separating them. Germline V lookup: CDR1 MNHNS, CDR2 SASEGT. The CDR3 reads CASSAPEPGRRGEQFF. Written as DNA, the CDR3 is TGTGCCAGCAGTGCGCCAGAGCCCGGGAGAAGAGGTGAGCAGTTCTTC.

The chain recombines TRBV5-6 with TRBJ2-7, with D hard to call. The CDR3 sequence is 13 residues long. Trimming pared 0 bases from V and 4 bases from J, leaving 8 bases between. Germline CDR1 SGHDT, CDR2 YYEEEE. CDR3: CASSLANGYEQYF. The CDR3 DNA sequence: TGTGCCAGCAGCTTGGCCAATGGATACGAGCAGTACTTC.

This sequence joins TRBV14 and TRBJ2-7; D unresolved. The CDR3 contains 15 residues. V dropped 1 base and J dropped 7 bases, with 17 bases sitting between them. Per germline, CDR1 SGHDN and CDR2 FVKESK. CDR3 nucleotides: TGTGCCAGCAGCCAAGGAAGGCTGGGCAGGTGGGAGCAGTACTTC. It encodes CASSQGRLGRWEQYF.

The J gene is TRBJ2-5, the V gene TRBV6-5; TRBD1 might be the D (5 bases). The CDR3 loop spans 16 amino acids. Trimming stripped 1 base from V and 0 bases from J, with 12 bases between. Germline CDR1 reads MNHEY; CDR2 reads SVGAGI. DNA of the CDR3: TGTGCCAGCAGTTACTACCTCCAGGGCAACCAAGAGACCCAGTACTTC. Translation: CASSYYLQGNQETQYF.

V and J are TRBV5-5 and TRBJ2-2; D not certain. V lost 6 bases, J lost 5 bases, and 17 bases lay in between. CDR3 size: 15 residues. CDR1 is SGHKS and CDR2 is YYEKEE in the germline V gene (reference sequence). The CDR3: CASTFDPTPTGELFF. The CDR3 DNA is TGTGCCAGCACCTTCGATCCCACTCCGACCGGGGAGCTGTTTTTT.

This clone has just a few counts. This chain uses TRBV19 with TRBJ2-7; TRBD1 aligns across 8 bases. V trimming: 5 bases; J trimming: 2 bases; junction bases outside the gene matches: 8. The CDR3 covers 15 residues. Per the germline V gene, CDR1 is LNHDA and CDR2 is SQIVND (reference sequence). The CDR3 spells CASSYRDRNTYEQYF. In DNA, the CDR3 is TGTGCCAGTAGTTACCGGGACAGGAATACCTACGAGCAGTACTTC.

The chain employs TRBV7-8 and TRBJ1-4; D remains unclear. The V gene lost 1 base and the J gene lost 3 bases, with 12 bases spanning the gap. Germline V gene sequence: CDR1 SGHVS, CDR2 FQNEAQ. This CDR3 spans 16 amino acids. The CDR3 loop reads CASSLGGLQPNEKLFF. Written as DNA, the CDR3 is TGTGCCAGCAGCTTAGGGGGTTTACAACCTAATGAAAAACTGTTTTTT. Full variable domain (remainder filled in from reference TRBV7-8 and TRBJ1-4): GAGVSQSPRYKVAKRGQDVALRCDPISGHVSLFWYQQALGQGPEFLTYFQNEAQLDKSGLPSDRFFAERPEGSVSTLKIQRTQQEDSAVYLCASSLGGLQPNEKLFFGSGTQLSVL.

The chain links TRBV28 to TRBJ2-7; the D call may be TRBD1 or TRBD2 (5 bases each). Germline CDR1 is MDHEN and CDR2 is SYDVKM. The CDR3 is 13 amino acids. Trimming removed 3 bases at V and 5 bases at J, with 11 bases between. CDR3: CASSFPEGNEQYF. The CDR3 DNA sequence: TGTGCCAGCAGTTTTCCCGAGGGGAACGAGCAGTACTTC.

This chain uses TRBV29-1 with TRBJ1-2; weak D call: TRBD1 (6 bases). This CDR3 contains 12 residues. The ends were cut back, 5 bases at V and 5 bases at J, with 12 bases in the middle. Germline CDR1 is SQVTM and CDR2 is ANQGSEA. The CDR3 sequence: CSVLDSSYGYTF. The CDR3 DNA is TGCAGCGTTCTGGACAGCTCATATGGCTACACCTTC.

This rearrangement joins TRBV10-2 to TRBJ2-7, with unresolved D. The CDR3 sequence is 11 residues long. The germline V gene has CDR1 WSHSY and CDR2 SAAADI. The V end lost 4 bases, the J end lost 7 bases, and 8 bases lay between the germline ends. CDR3 DNA: TGCGCCAGCAGTGCGGTATTTGAGCAGTACTTC. Translated, it gives CASSAVFEQYF.

V is TRBV11-2 and J is TRBJ1-6; D is unclear. This CDR3 region has 18 residues. V lost 2 bases, J lost 7 bases, and 21 bases lay in between. In germline, CDR1 is SGHAT, CDR2 FQNNGV. Here the CDR3 reads CASSLMQPGGSGNSPLHF. CDR3 bases: TGTGCCAGCAGCTTAATGCAGCCAGGCGGGAGTGGGAATTCACCCCTCCACTTT.

The V gene is TRBV5-8, the J gene TRBJ2-3; D is ambiguous. The CDR3 covers 15 residues. Trimming took off 0 bases at V and 1 base at J, with 9 bases between the two ends. Germline CDR1 is SGHTS and CDR2 is YDEGEE. The CDR3 DNA reads TGTGCCAGCAGCTTGGAGATAGGAGGCACAGATACGCAGTATTTT. Its translation is CASSLEIGGTDTQYF.

This rearrangement joins TRBV5-1 to TRBJ1-1, with no clear D. The germline CDR1 and CDR2 sequences are SGHRS and YFSETQ. The CDR3 has 14 amino acids. V lost 4 bases and J 2 bases, leaving 12 bases between the germline ends. CDR3 coding DNA: TGCGCCAGCAGCGGATTGACTAGAAACACTGAAGCTTTCTTT. The encoded protein is CASSGLTRNTEAFF. The whole variable domain, filled in from reference TRBV5-1 and TRBJ1-1, reads KAGVTQTPRYLIKTRGQQVTLSCSPISGHRSVSWYQQTPGQGLQFLFEYFSETQRNKGNFPGRFSGRQFSNSRSEMNVSTLELGDSALYLCASSGLTRNTEAFFGQGTRLTVV.

The rearrangement uses TRBV6-1 and TRBJ1-6; D may be TRBD1 (6 bases). CDR1 MNHNS and CDR2 SASEGT come from the germline V gene. V was trimmed by 7 bases and J by 9 bases, leaving 16 bases between them. This CDR3 contains 14 residues. CDR3: CASTGTLQGSPLHF. The CDR3, as DNA: TGTGCCAGCACCGGGACATTGCAGGGTTCACCCCTCCACTTT.

The rearrangement links TRBV2 to TRBJ2-4; D might be TRBD2 (5 bases). The germline CDR1 and CDR2 sequences are SNHLY and FYNNEI. V gave up 4 bases and J gave up 0 bases, with 10 bases separating them. This CDR3 spans 15 amino acids. CDR3 in DNA: TGTGCCAGCAGTGTGGAGGAACTAGCCAAAAACATTCAGTACTTC. Its protein is CASSVEELAKNIQYF.

V is TRBV27 and J is TRBJ1-6; D is unresolved. Germline V gene data show CDR1 as MNHEY and CDR2 as SMNVEV (reference sequence). V lost 1 base and J 4 bases, leaving 11 bases between the germline ends. This CDR3 comprises 16 residues. The CDR3 here is CASSLYSDTYNSPLHF. As DNA, the CDR3 is TGTGCCAGCAGTTTATATTCAGATACTTATAATTCACCCCTCCACTTT.

This clone was picked up a small number of times. The CDR3 region is CASSKQFHEQYF. The DNA of the CDR3 is TGTGCCAGCAGTAAACAATTTCACGAGCAGTACTTC. V gene TRBV6-6 combines with J gene TRBJ2-7; no clear D gene. CDR1 is MNHNY, CDR2 SVGAGI, per germline (reference sequence). CDR3 size: 12 residues. V was cut by 5 bases and J by 5 bases, with 10 bases left in between.

This clone was recorded once. This sequence joins TRBV5-1 and TRBJ1-2; D is perhaps TRBD1 (5 bases). Trimming stripped 7 bases from V and 5 bases from J, with 18 bases between. CDR3 length equals 14 residues. Germline V CDR1 and CDR2: SGHRS, YFSETQ. In DNA, the CDR3 is TGCGCCAGCGGGCAAAGGGGCGTAGGATATGGCTACACCTTC. Protein product: CASGQRGVGYGYTF.

The CDR3: CASKWGGGQETQYF. CDR3 bases: TGTGCCAGCAAATGGGGAGGGGGCCAAGAGACCCAGTACTTC. This rearrangement joins TRBV6-5 to TRBJ2-5, with a possible D match to TRBD2 (7 bases). CDR3 length: 14 residues. From germline, CDR1 is MNHEY and CDR2 SVGAGI. Trimming took off 7 bases at V and 1 base at J, with 13 bases between the two ends.

J is TRBJ2-7 and V is TRBV5-1, with 9 positions matching TRBD1. The CDR3 has 15 amino acids. V gave up 4 bases and J gave up 5 bases; unmatched junction bases: 10. The germline V gene encodes CDR1 SGHRS and CDR2 YFSETQ. The CDR3 DNA reads TGCGCCAGCAGCCTAATCCGGGACAGGGCTCACGAGCAGTACTTC. This sequence encodes CASSLIRDRAHEQYF.

The chain carries TRBV29-1 and TRBJ2-7, with no clear D. Germline loops: CDR1 SQVTM, CDR2 ANQGSEA. V was clipped by 4 bases and J by 3 bases, with 7 bases between them. The CDR3 extends over 11 amino acids. CDR3: CSVVAVYEQYF. CDR3 coding DNA: TGCAGCGTTGTGGCAGTCTACGAGCAGTACTTC.

This clone was seen once. The V gene is TRBV28, the J gene TRBJ1-4, with D uncertain. V was cut by 3 bases and J by 10 bases, with 15 bases left in between. The CDR3 has 14 residues. Germline CDR1 and CDR2: MDHEN and SYDVKM. CDR3 sequence reads: CASSFSTDSVKLFF. The CDR3 bases are TGTGCCAGCAGTTTCTCAACGGACTCTGTAAAACTGTTTTTT.

The chain has TRBV25-1 and TRBJ2-5; D unclear. V gave up 2 bases and J gave up 3 bases, with 7 bases separating them. The CDR3 extends over 13 amino acids. Per the germline V gene, CDR1 is MGHDK and CDR2 is SYGVNS. The CDR3: CASSEGSEETQYF. CDR3 nucleotide sequence: TGTGCCAGCAGTGAAGGCAGTGAAGAGACCCAGTACTTC.